The source of this T cell receptor beta chain is a study of regulatory T cells in long-lasting Graves disease. For TCR beta, libraries came from iRepertoire HTBI primers and Arm-PCR of CDR3 regions. TCRdb fed the multiplex PCR reads into MiXCR, producing one record per CDR3 protein. The table lists around 340,000 distinct CDR3 sequences, roughly a fifth of them singletons. Stated time point: persistent/refractory GD, antithyroid drugs over 5 years with positive TRAb. PBMCs provided the RNA from which the TCR library was made. Each patient gave 7 to 10 milliliters of EDTA-anticoagulated peripheral blood. CDR3 length: 15 amino acids. CDR1 and CDR2 from the germline V gene are SGHTA and FQGNSA. V lost 5 bases and J lost 5, with 18 bases in between.

The source was peripheral blood mononuclear cells (PBMCs), collected when the disease was refractory, from a patient treated with antithyroid drugs. This sequence originates from a female donor with Graves disease. The chain combines TRBV7-2 with TRBJ1-2, with a tentative D call TRBD1 (6 bases). This CDR3 is CASSEEGVRGYGYTF. Here the CDR3 DNA reads TGTGCCAGCAGCGAAGAAGGTGTCAGGGGTTATGGCTACACCTTC.